The sequence of this TCR beta chain was determined in a study of untreated major depressive disorder. Libraries were prepared by immunoSEQ multiplex PCR; TCRdb keeps only in-frame clonotypes and omits some of them. Seen here are 10,000 to 15,000 clones, about 93% observed once, and the top ten hold approximately 1.7%. Whole-study findings and limits: CD4+ T cells from depressed patients used TRBV05-01 (Vbeta 5.1) more often than controls.

Deletions cut 4 bases from V and 1 base from J, with 13 bases between. From germline, CDR1 is MNHEY and CDR2 SVGAGI. The CDR3 has 15 residues. This clone has just a few counts. Its antigen is unknown. Each depressed patient was matched pairwise with a non-depressed control on sex, age, current smoking status and body mass index. No psychiatric drugs, including antidepressants, for at least 8 weeks beforehand. Excluded: major illness, comorbidity, regular medication, drug use, over 100 g alcohol weekly. Each donor gave 25 to 30 ml of EDTA blood. The sample was CD4+ T cells from PBMCs. The clonotype was recovered from a woman aged 25 to 45 with major depressive disorder. The chain uses TRBV6-5 and TRBJ1-1, with D possibly matching TRBD1 (5 bases). CDR3 protein: CASSSPGRRNTEAFF. As DNA, the CDR3 is TGTGCCAGCAGTTCCCCGGGACGGCGGAACACTGAAGCTTTCTTT.